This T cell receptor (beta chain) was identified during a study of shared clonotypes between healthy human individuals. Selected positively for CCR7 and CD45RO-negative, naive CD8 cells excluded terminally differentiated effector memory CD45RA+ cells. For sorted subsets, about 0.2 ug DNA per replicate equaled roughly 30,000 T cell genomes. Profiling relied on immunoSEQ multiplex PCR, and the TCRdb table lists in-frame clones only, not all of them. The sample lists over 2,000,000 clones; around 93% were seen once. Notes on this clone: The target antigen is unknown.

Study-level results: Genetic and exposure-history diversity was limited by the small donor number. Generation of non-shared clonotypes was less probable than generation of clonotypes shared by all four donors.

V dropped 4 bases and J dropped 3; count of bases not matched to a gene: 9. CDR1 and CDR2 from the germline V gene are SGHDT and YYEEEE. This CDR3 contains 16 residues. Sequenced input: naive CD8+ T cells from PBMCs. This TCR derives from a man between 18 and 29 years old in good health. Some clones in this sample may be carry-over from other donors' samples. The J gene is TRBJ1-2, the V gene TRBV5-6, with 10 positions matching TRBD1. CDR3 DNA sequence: TGTGCCAGCAGCCCTGCTCGACAGGGGGCTCACTATGGCTACACCTTC. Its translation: CASSPARQGAHYGYTF.